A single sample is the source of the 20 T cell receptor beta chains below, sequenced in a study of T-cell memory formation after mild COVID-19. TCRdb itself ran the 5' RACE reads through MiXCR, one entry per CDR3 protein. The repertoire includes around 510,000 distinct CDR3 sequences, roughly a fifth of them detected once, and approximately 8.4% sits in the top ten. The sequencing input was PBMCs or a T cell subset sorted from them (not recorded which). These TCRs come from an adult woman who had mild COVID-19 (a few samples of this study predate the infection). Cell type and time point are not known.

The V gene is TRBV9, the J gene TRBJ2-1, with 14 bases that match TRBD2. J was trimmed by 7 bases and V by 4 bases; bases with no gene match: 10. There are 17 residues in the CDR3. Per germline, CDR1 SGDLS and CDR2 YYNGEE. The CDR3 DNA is TGTGCCAGCAGCTTAATGACTAGCGGGAGGGCTAGGAATGAGCAGTTCTTC. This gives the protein CASSLMTSGRARNEQFF.

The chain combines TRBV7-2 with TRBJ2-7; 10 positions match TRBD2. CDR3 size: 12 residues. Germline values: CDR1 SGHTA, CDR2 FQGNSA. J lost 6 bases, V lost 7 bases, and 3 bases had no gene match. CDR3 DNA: TGTGCCAGCACCTCTAGCGGGAGCGAGCAGTACTTC. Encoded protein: CASTSSGSEQYF.

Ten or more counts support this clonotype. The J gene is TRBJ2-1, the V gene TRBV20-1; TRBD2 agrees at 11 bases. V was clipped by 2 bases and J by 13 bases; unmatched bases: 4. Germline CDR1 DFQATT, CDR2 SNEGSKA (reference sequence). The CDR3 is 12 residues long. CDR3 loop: CSARLAGGPQFF. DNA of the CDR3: TGCAGTGCTAGACTAGCGGGGGGTCCTCAGTTCTTC.

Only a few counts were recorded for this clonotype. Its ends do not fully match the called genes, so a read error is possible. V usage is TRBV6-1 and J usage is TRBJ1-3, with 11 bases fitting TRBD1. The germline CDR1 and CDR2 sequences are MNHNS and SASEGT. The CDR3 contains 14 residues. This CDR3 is CASGQGASRNTIYF. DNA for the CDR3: TGTGCCAGCGGACAGGGGGCCTCTCGAAACACCATATATTTT.

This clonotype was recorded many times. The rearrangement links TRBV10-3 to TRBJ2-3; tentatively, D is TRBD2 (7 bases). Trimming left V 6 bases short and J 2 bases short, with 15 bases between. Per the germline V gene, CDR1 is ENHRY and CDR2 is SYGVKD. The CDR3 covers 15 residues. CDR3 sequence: CAISDGGALTDTQYF. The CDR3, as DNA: TGTGCCATCAGCGATGGGGGGGCCCTCACAGATACGCAGTATTTT.

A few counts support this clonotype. The CDR3 spells CASSEFGGYNEQFF. The CDR3 DNA reads TGTGCCAGCAGTGAATTCGGGGGGTACAATGAGCAGTTCTTC. The chain combines TRBV6-1 with TRBJ2-1; 7 bases match TRBD2. The CDR3 length is 14 residues. With V trimmed by 2 bases and J by 4 bases, 2 bases remained unmatched. The germline V gene encodes CDR1 MNHNS and CDR2 SASEGT.

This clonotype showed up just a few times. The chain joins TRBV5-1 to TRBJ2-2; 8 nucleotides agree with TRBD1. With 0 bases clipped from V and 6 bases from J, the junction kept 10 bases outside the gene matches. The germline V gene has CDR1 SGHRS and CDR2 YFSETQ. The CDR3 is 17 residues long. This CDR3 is CASSLATGGISSGELFF. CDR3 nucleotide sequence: TGCGCCAGCAGCTTGGCAACAGGGGGTATATCCTCCGGGGAGCTGTTTTTT.

The CDR3 loop reads CASRLSGGLYGYTF. CDR3 nucleotides: TGTGCCAGCAGATTGTCCGGGGGCCTCTATGGCTACACCTTC. The V call is TRBV27, the J call TRBJ1-2, with a possible D match to TRBD1 (6 bases). V was shortened by 6 bases and J by 4 bases, with 15 bases between the two germline ends. There are 14 residues in the CDR3. In germline, CDR1 is MNHEY, CDR2 SMNVEV (reference sequence).

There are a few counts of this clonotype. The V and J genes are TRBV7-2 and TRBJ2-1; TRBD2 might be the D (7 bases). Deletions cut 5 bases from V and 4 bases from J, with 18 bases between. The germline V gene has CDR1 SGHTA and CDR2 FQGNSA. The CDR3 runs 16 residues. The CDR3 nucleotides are TGTGCCAGCAGCCTCTTAGGGGGAGGGACATACAATGAGCAGTTCTTC. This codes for CASSLLGGGTYNEQFF.

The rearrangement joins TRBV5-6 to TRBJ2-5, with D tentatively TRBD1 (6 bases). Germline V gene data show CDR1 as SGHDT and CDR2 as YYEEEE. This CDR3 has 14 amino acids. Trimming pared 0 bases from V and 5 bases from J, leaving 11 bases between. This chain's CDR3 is CASSLGYRAETQYF. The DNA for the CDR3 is TGTGCCAGCAGCTTGGGTTACAGGGCGGAGACCCAGTACTTC.

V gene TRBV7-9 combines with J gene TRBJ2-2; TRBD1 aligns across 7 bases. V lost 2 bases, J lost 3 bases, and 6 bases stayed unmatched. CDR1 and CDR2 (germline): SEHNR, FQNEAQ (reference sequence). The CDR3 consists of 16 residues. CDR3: CASSLHGTVDTGELFF. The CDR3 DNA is TGTGCCAGCAGCTTACACGGGACAGTTGACACCGGGGAGCTGTTTTTT.

CDR3 residues: CASSGYGGGVTNEQFF. The CDR3 nucleotides are TGTGCCAGCAGTGGGTACGGCGGGGGAGTTACCAATGAGCAGTTCTTC. The chain is built from TRBV6-1 and TRBJ2-1; TRBD2 aligns across 7 bases. Germline CDR1 and CDR2: MNHNS and SASEGT. V lost 4 bases, J lost 6 bases, and 12 bases stayed unmatched. This CDR3 contains 16 residues.

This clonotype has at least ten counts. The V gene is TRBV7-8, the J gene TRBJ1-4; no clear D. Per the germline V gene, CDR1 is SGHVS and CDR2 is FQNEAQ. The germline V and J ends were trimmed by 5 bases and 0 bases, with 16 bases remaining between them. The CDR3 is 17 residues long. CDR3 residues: CASSLGRKGATNEKLFF. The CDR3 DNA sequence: TGTGCCAGCAGCCTCGGGCGGAAGGGCGCAACTAATGAAAAACTGTTTTTT. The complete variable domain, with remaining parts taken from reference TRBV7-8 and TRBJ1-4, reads GAGVSQSPRYKVAKRGQDVALRCDPISGHVSLFWYQQALGQGPEFLTYFQNEAQLDKSGLPSDRFFAERPEGSVSTLKIQRTQQEDSAVYLCASSLGRKGATNEKLFFGSGTQLSVL.

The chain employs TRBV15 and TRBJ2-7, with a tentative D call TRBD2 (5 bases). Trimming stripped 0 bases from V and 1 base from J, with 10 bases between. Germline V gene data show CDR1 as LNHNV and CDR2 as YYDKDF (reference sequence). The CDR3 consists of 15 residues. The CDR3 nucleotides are TGTGCCACCAGCAGAGAGCCCACGGGGTCCTACGAGCAGTACTTC. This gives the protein CATSREPTGSYEQYF.

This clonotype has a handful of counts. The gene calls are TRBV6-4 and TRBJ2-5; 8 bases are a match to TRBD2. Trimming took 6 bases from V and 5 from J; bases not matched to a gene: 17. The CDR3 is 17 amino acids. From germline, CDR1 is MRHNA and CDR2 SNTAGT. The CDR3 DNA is TGTGCCAGCAGAACTGGGCGGGGGGCCACCCCAGAGGAGACCCAGTACTTC. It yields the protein CASRTGRGATPEETQYF.

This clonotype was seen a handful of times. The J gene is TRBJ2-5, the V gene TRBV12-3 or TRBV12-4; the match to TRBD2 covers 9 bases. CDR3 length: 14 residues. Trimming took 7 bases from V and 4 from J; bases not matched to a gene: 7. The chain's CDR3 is CASKIAGGTETQYF. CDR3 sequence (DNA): TGTGCCAGCAAGATCGCGGGGGGGACAGAGACCCAGTACTTC.

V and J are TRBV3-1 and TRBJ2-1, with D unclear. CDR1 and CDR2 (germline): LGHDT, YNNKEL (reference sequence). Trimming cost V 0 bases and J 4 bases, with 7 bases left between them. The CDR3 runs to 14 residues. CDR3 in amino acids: CASSQELSYNEQFF. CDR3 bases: TGTGCCAGCAGCCAAGAACTCAGTTACAATGAGCAGTTCTTC.

This chain's CDR3 is CASRPGPDIYEQYF. As DNA, the CDR3 is TGTGCCAGTAGACCGGGACCGGATATTTACGAGCAGTACTTC. The chain combines TRBV19 with TRBJ2-7; D tentatively fits TRBD1 or TRBD2 (5 bases each). CDR1 and CDR2 (germline): LNHDA, SQIVND (reference sequence). V lost 6 bases to trimming and J lost 4 bases, with 16 bases between them. The CDR3 has 14 residues.

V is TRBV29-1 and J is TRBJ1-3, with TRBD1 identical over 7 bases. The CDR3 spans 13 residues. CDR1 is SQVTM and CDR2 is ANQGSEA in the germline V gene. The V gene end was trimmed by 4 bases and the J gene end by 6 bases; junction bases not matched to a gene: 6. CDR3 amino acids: CSVADRVENTIYF. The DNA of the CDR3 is TGCAGCGTTGCCGACAGGGTGGAAAACACCATATATTTT.

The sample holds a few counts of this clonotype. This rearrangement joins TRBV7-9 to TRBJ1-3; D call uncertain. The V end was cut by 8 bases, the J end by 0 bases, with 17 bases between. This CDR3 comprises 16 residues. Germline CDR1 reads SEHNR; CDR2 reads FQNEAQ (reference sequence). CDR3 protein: CASGPLVQGSGNTIYF. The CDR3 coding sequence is TGTGCCAGCGGCCCCCTAGTTCAAGGCTCTGGAAACACCATATATTTT.